This TCR beta chain was documented in a study of OX40 agonist ivuxolimab in advanced cancers. V shed 5 bases, J shed 3 bases, and the junction held 5 bases outside the gene matches. This CDR3 spans 15 amino acids. CDR1 and CDR2 from the germline V gene are SGHTS and YDEGEE. Profiling relied on immunoSEQ multiplex PCR, and the TCRdb table lists in-frame clones only, not all of them. The sample comprises 65,000 to 70,000 clones, 77% of which are singletons, and 1.5% to 2% rests with the top ten. J is TRBJ2-3 and V is TRBV5-8; TRBD2 matches at 11 bases. The sequence derives from an adult with an advanced solid tumor such as melanoma, head and neck, liver or kidney cancer. The sequencing here drew on CD4+ or CD8+ T cells sorted from blood, taken in a trial of the OX40 agonist ivuxolimab. CDR3 coding DNA: TGTGCCAGCAGGGTAGCGGGGGGGCCTACAGATACGCAGTATTTT. The encoded protein is CASRVAGGPTDTQYF. Using reference TRBV5-8 and TRBJ2-3 for the parts outside the CDR3, the full variable domain is EAGVTQSPTHLIKTRGQQATLRCSPISGHTSVYWYQQALGLGLQFLLWYDEGEERNRGNFPPRFSGRQFPNYSSELNVNALELEDSALYLCASRVAGGPTDTQYFGPGTRLTVL.